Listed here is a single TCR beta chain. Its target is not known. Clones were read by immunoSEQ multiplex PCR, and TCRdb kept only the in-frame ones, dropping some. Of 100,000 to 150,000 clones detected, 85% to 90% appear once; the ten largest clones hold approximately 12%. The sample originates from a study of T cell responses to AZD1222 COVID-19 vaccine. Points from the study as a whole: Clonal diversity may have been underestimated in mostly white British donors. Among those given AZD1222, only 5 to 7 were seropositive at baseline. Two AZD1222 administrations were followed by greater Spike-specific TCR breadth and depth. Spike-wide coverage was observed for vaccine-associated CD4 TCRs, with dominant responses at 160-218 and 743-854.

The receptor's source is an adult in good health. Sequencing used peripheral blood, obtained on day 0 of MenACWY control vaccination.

The CDR3 coding sequence is TGTGCCAGCTCGGCTTTGGGGTACAATGAGCAGTTCTTC. It yields the protein CASSALGYNEQFF. This chain joins TRBV18 and TRBJ2-1, with unresolved D. Germline V gene lookup returns CDR1 KGHSH and CDR2 LQKENI. Trimming removed 6 bases from V and 4 bases from J, with 10 bases in between. The CDR3 is 13 residues long.